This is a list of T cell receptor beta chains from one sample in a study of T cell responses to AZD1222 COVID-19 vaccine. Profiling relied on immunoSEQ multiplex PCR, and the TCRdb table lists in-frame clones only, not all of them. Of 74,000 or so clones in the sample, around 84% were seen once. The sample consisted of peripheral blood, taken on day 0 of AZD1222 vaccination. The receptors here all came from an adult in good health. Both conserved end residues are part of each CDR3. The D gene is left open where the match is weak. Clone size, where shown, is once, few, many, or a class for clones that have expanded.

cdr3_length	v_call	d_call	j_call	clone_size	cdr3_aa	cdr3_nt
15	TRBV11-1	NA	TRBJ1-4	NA	CASSPLTATNEKLFF	TGTGCCAGCAGCCCGCTCACTGCAACTAATGAAAAACTGTTTTTT
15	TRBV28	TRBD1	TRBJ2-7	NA	CASSSFTGQGNEQYF	TGTGCCAGCAGCTCCTTTACGGGACAGGGTAACGAGCAGTACTTC
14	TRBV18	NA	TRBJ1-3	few	CASSPRSSGNTIYF	TGTGCCAGCTCACCTCGTTCCTCTGGAAACACCATATATTTT
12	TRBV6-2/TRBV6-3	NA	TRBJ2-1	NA	CASSPQGGEQFF	TGTGCCAGCAGTCCCCAAGGAGGTGAGCAGTTCTTC
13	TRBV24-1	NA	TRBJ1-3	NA	CATSLGGRNTIYF	TGTGCCACCAGCCTAGGGGGGCGAAACACCATATATTTT
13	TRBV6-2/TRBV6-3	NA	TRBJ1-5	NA	CASSYSGTQPQHF	TGTGCCAGCAGTTACTCAGGGACTCAGCCCCAGCATTTT
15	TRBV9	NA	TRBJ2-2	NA	CASSVAGGNTGELFF	TGTGCCAGCAGCGTAGCTGGAGGGAACACCGGGGAGCTGTTTTTT
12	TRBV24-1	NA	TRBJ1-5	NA	CATSESDQPQHF	TGTGCCACCAGTGAGAGCGATCAGCCCCAGCATTTT
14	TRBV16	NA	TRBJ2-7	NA	CASSQVRDKGEQYF	TGTGCCAGCAGCCAAGTCAGGGACAAAGGGGAGCAGTACTTC
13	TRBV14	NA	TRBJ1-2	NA	CASSPRQVGGYTF	TGTGCCAGCAGCCCTCGACAGGTGGGCGGCTACACCTTC
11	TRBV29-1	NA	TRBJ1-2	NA	CSVEEGYGYTF	TGCAGCGTTGAGGAGGGTTATGGCTACACCTTC
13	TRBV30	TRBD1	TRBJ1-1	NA	CALRTGSITEAFF	TGTGCCCTAAGGACAGGGTCGATCACTGAAGCTTTCTTT
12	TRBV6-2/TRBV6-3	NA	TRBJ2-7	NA	CASSKQAYEQYF	TGTGCCAGCAGCAAACAGGCCTACGAGCAGTACTTC
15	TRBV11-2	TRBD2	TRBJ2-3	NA	CASRRRGNRTDTQYF	TGTGCCAGCAGGAGGCGGGGGAATCGCACAGATACGCAGTATTTT